The sequence of this T cell receptor (beta chain) was determined in a study of blood T cell repertoires in COVID-19. Turning to the study itself: PBMCs, B-cell-depleted T cells, or T cells provided the cDNA or gDNA that made up the material.

TCRdb's table, derived via immunoSEQ multiplex PCR, lists solely in-frame clones and lacks some. The sample lists hundreds of thousands of clones; around 80% were seen once. Germline loops: CDR1 SGHRS, CDR2 YFSETQ. V lost 9 bases and J lost 2; bases outside the gene matches: 8. The CDR3 totals 14 residues. The sequence was obtained from a woman aged 45-65 years with acute or convalescent COVID-19. The J gene is TRBJ2-7, the V gene TRBV5-1; TRBD1 matches 10 bases. Sequencing was done on a sample of peripheral blood. The CDR3 coding sequence is TGCGCCACCAGGAGGGGGACAGGGGCCTACGAGCAGTACTTC. Residues: CATRRGTGAYEQYF. The full variable domain, in which reference TRBV5-1 and TRBJ2-7 provide the parts outside the CDR3, is KAGVTQTPRYLIKTRGQQVTLSCSPISGHRSVSWYQQTPGQGLQFLFEYFSETQRNKGNFPGRFSGRQFSNSRSEMNVSTLELGDSALYLCATRRGTGAYEQYFGPGTRLTVT.